The 18 T cell receptor beta chains presented below share a single source sample, sequenced in a study of cytomegalovirus exposure and HLA in healthy donors. The PCR made use of 60 Vbeta and 13 Jbeta primers. Data came from immunoSEQ multiplex PCR; TCRdb stores just in-frame clones and leaves some out. The data hold some 130,000 clones, with 70% to 80% observed a single time. What was sequenced was PBMCs. These receptors were obtained from a man aged 35 to 55 in good health and CMV-seropositive.

This chain joins TRBV6-1 and TRBJ2-7, with a possible D match to TRBD1 (6 bases). The CDR3 runs to 13 residues. Looked up from germline, CDR1 is MNHNS and CDR2 is SASEGT. The CDR3 region is CASSEIGLGQELV. The CDR3 coding sequence is TGTGCCAGCAGTGAAATTGGCTTGGGACAAGAGCTGGTC.

The chain employs TRBV19 and TRBJ2-1, with D possibly being TRBD2 (6 bases). The CDR3 runs 15 residues. Deletions cut 3 bases from V and 6 bases from J, with 15 bases between. Germline V gives CDR1 LNHDA, CDR2 SQIVND (reference sequence). DNA of the CDR3: TGTGCCAGTAGTATGGGCGGGATAGTCCCCAATGAGCAGTTCTTC. Protein: CASSMGGIVPNEQFF. The full variable domain, its missing parts supplied by reference TRBV19 and TRBJ2-1, is DGGITQSPKYLFRKEGQNVTLSCEQNLNHDAMYWYRQDPGQGLRLIYYSQIVNDFQKGDIAEGYSVSREKKESFPLTVTSAQKNPTAFYLCASSMGGIVPNEQFFGPGTRLTVL.

This chain connects TRBV28 to TRBJ1-6; D not resolved. This CDR3 is 13 amino acids long. Germline values: CDR1 MDHEN, CDR2 SYDVKM. V lost 6 bases to trimming and J lost 14 bases, with 17 bases between them. This CDR3 is CASSSGRWVTLHF. CDR3 in DNA: TGTGCCAGCAGCAGCGGACGCTGGGTAACCCTCCACTTT.

A few counts support this clone. The chain carries TRBV7-9 and TRBJ2-1; 9 bases map to TRBD2. The V gene end was trimmed by 5 bases and the J gene end by 6 bases; junction bases not matched to a gene: 8. Germline CDR1 is SEHNR and CDR2 is FQNEAQ (reference sequence). The CDR3 contains 15 residues. The DNA for the CDR3 is TGTGCCAGCAGCCACCTAGGGCGGGAGGGCAATGAGCAGTTCTTC. It yields the protein CASSHLGREGNEQFF.

The chain couples TRBV27 to TRBJ2-1; 8 bases fit TRBD1. With V trimmed by 2 bases and J by 5 bases, 5 bases remained unmatched. Germline V gives CDR1 MNHEY, CDR2 SMNVEV (reference sequence). The CDR3 is made up of 15 amino acids. CDR3 loop: CASSLQGARNNEQFF. The CDR3 region has the DNA TGTGCCAGCAGTTTACAGGGGGCGCGAAACAATGAGCAGTTCTTC.

The gene calls are TRBV6-6 and TRBJ2-7, with TRBD2 matching over 11 bases. The germline V gene has CDR1 MNHNY and CDR2 SVGAGI (reference sequence). This CDR3 is 16 amino acids long. V shed 2 bases and J 2 bases; nucleotides not matched to a gene: 5. The CDR3 reads CASSYRTSGPAYEQYF. CDR3 coding DNA: TGTGCCAGCAGTTACCGGACTAGCGGGCCCGCCTACGAGCAGTACTTC.

In regard to this clone: Compared with germline, one end of the junction differs, possibly owing to a read error. The genes are TRBV7-9 and TRBJ1-1; TRBD1 is a possible D gene (5 bases). CDR1 is SEHNR, CDR2 FQNEAQ, per germline (reference sequence). The CDR3 runs to 16 residues. The CDR3 loop is CSSSSELAGMNTEAFF. The CDR3 coding sequence is TGTTCCAGCAGCTCCGAACTAGCAGGGATGAACACTGAAGCTTTCTTT. Together with reference TRBV7-9 and TRBJ1-1, the CDR3 gives the full variable domain: DTGVSQNPRHKITKRGQNVTFRCDPISEHNRLYWYRQTLGQGPEFLTYFQNEAQLEKSRLLSDRFSAERPKGSFSTLEIQRTEQGDSAMYLCSSSSELAGMNTEAFFGQGTRLTVV.

The V call is TRBV19, the J call TRBJ2-5; possibly TRBD1 for D (6 bases). The germline CDR1 and CDR2 sequences are LNHDA and SQIVND (reference sequence). V was shortened by 1 base and J by 4 bases, with 7 bases between the two germline ends. This CDR3 has 13 residues. Here the CDR3 DNA reads TGTGCCAGTAGTATAGCAGGGGCAGAGACCCAGTACTTC. It is translated as CASSIAGAETQYF.

The chain employs TRBV4-1 and TRBJ2-5, with D perhaps TRBD1 (5 bases). Germline V gene lookup returns CDR1 MGHRA and CDR2 YSYEKL. V dropped 3 bases and J dropped 4 bases, with 9 bases sitting between them. The CDR3 has 13 amino acids. The CDR3 coding sequence is TGCGCCAGCAGCCAGGGGCCGACAGAGACCCAGTACTTC. Translating it yields CASSQGPTETQYF.

A remark on this clone: Sequence at one end of the junction differs from germline and may be a read error. Other DNA sequences in the same sample also yield this CDR3. This chain links TRBV7-7 with TRBJ2-1; a weak D match, TRBD2 (5 bases). The CDR3 totals 14 residues. Germline CDR1 SSHAT, CDR2 FNYEAQ (reference sequence). The CDR3 coding sequence is TGTGCTAGCAGCTTAACTAGATCGCACAATGAGCAGTTCTTC. Translation gives CASSLTRSHNEQFF.

The chain has TRBV6-1 and TRBJ2-7, with a tentative D call TRBD1 (5 bases). Germline CDR1 and CDR2: MNHNS and SASEGT. This CDR3 has 16 amino acids. Trimming removed 3 bases from V and 0 bases from J, with 15 bases in between. CDR3 sequence: CASSDGRGGNSYEQYF. The CDR3 region has the DNA TGTGCCAGCAGTGATGGAAGGGGCGGCAACTCCTACGAGCAGTACTTC.

The chain links TRBV9 to TRBJ2-3, with 8 positions matching TRBD2. V dropped 0 bases and J dropped 2; count of bases not matched to a gene: 2. This CDR3 comprises 15 residues. From germline, CDR1 is SGDLS and CDR2 YYNGEE. CDR3 protein: CASSVVSGNTDTQYF. The DNA for the CDR3 is TGTGCCAGCAGCGTAGTTAGCGGGAACACAGATACGCAGTATTTT.

The gene calls are TRBV6-1 and TRBJ2-3; 7 bases line up with TRBD2. With V trimmed by 4 bases and J by 2 bases, 12 bases remained unmatched. The germline V gene encodes CDR1 MNHNS and CDR2 SASEGT. This CDR3 spans 17 amino acids. CDR3 bases: TGTGCCAGCAGTGGGTGGGGGGGACTTCCGCCCACAGATACGCAGTATTTT. Translated, it gives CASSGWGGLPPTDTQYF.

This rearrangement joins TRBV5-1 to TRBJ2-7, with a tentative D call TRBD1 (6 bases). Germline-derived CDR1 and CDR2 are SGHRS and YFSETQ. The V end was cut by 6 bases, the J end by 2 bases, with 21 bases between. This CDR3 has 16 amino acids. In DNA, the CDR3 is TGCGCCAGCACCACCCTAGGGGGAAGGCTCCCCTACGAGCAGTACTTC. This codes for CASTTLGGRLPYEQYF.

The J gene is TRBJ2-7, the V gene TRBV7-9; 9 bases align to TRBD2. The V gene's germline CDR1 is SEHNR and CDR2 FQNEAQ (reference sequence). The CDR3 is 15 amino acids. V shed 1 base and J 3 bases; nucleotides not matched to a gene: 4. The CDR3 loop reads CASSLVASGDYEQYF. Written as DNA, the CDR3 is TGTGCCAGCAGCTTAGTGGCTAGCGGGGACTACGAGCAGTACTTC.

The J gene is TRBJ1-3, the V gene TRBV5-1, with a possible D match to TRBD1 (5 bases). Looked up from germline, CDR1 is SGHRS and CDR2 is YFSETQ. V dropped 5 bases and J dropped 4 bases, with 13 bases sitting between them. The CDR3 has 14 residues. The CDR3 here is CASRSQGTGNTIYF. In DNA form, the CDR3 reads TGCGCCAGCAGGTCGCAGGGAACGGGAAACACCATATATTTT.

For this clone: Other nucleotide sequences from this sample produce the same CDR3. The chain couples TRBV5-1 to TRBJ1-5, with D tentatively TRBD1 (6 bases). Per the germline V gene, CDR1 is SGHRS and CDR2 is YFSETQ. The CDR3 consists of 14 residues. Deletions cut 0 bases from V and 7 bases from J, with 11 bases between. The CDR3 is CASSLEGVGQPQHF. The CDR3 nucleotides read TGCGCCAGCAGCTTGGAGGGGGTAGGACAGCCCCAGCATTTT. Complete variable domain (other parts from reference TRBV5-1 and TRBJ1-5): KAGVTQTPRYLIKTRGQQVTLSCSPISGHRSVSWYQQTPGQGLQFLFEYFSETQRNKGNFPGRFSGRQFSNSRSEMNVSTLELGDSALYLCASSLEGVGQPQHFGDGTRLSIL.

The V call is TRBV11-2, the J call TRBJ2-7, with D possibly matching TRBD2 (5 bases). V shed 1 base and J shed 3 bases, with 13 bases lying between them. CDR1 is SGHAT, CDR2 FQNNGV, per germline. This CDR3 contains 15 residues. CDR3 sequence reads: CASSLGTSALYEQYF. The CDR3 bases are TGTGCCAGCAGCTTAGGGACTTCTGCGCTCTACGAGCAGTACTTC.